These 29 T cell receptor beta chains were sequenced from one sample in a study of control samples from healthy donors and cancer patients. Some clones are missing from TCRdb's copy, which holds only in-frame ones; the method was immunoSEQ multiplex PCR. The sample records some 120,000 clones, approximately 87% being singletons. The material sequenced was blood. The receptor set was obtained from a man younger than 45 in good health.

The CDR3 DNA is TGTGCCAGCTCACCAAGGGGCGCAGTGAACACCGGGGAGCTGTTTTTT. Translation gives CASSPRGAVNTGELFF. The gene calls are TRBV18 and TRBJ2-2, with D possibly being TRBD1 (5 bases). The CDR3 has 16 residues. Per germline, CDR1 KGHSH and CDR2 LQKENI. V dropped 2 bases and J dropped 1 base, with 11 bases sitting between them.

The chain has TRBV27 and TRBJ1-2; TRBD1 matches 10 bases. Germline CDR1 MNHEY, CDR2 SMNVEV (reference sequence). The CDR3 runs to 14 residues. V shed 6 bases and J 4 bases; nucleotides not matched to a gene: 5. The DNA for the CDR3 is TGTGCCAGCAGCCGGGACAGGGGCCTCTATGGCTACACCTTC. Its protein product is CASSRDRGLYGYTF.

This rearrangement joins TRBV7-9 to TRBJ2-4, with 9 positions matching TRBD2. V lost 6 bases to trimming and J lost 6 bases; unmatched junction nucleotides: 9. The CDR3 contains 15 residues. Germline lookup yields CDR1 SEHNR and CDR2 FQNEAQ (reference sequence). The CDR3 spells CASRAGGAQGNIQYF. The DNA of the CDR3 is TGTGCCAGCAGGGCGGGGGGGGCGCAGGGAAACATTCAGTACTTC.

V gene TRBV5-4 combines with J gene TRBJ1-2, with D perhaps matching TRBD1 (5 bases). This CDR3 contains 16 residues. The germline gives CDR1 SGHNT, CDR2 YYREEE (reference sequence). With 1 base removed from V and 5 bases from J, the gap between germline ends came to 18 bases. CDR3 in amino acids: CASSLSGTLRGYGYTF. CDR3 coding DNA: TGTGCCAGCAGCTTGTCGGGGACCCTTAGAGGGTATGGCTACACCTTC.

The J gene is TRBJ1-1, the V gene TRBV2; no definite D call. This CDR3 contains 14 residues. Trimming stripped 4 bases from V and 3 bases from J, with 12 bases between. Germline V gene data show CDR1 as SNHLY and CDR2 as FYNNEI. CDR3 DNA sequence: TGTGCCAGCAGTGGGATGGGGTTTGACACTGAAGCTTTCTTT. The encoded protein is CASSGMGFDTEAFF.

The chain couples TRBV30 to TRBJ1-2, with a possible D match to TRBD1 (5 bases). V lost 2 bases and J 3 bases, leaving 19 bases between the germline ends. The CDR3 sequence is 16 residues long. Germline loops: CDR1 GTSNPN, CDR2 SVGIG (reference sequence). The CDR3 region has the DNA TGTGCCTGGAGTATGGACATAGTTCGTAGGCACTATGGCTACACCTTC. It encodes CAWSMDIVRRHYGYTF.

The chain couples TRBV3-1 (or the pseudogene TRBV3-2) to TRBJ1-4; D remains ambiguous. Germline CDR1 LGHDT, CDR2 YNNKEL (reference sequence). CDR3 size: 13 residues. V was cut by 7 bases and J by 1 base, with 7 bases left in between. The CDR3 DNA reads TGTGCCAGCACGGACGGAACTAATGAAAAACTGTTTTTT. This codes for CASTDGTNEKLFF.

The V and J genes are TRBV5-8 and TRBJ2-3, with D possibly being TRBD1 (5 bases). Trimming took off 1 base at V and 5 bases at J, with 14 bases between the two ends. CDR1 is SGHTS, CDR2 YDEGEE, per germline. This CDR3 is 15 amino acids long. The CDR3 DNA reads TGTGCCAGCAGCTTGACGACAGTTCGTATAGATACGCAGTATTTT. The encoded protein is CASSLTTVRIDTQYF.

CDR3 in DNA: TGCGCCAGCAGCCCCGCAGGGGGCGGGGGCACCGGGGAGCTGTTTTTT. Amino acids: CASSPAGGGGTGELFF. The gene calls are TRBV5-1 and TRBJ2-2, with TRBD1 as a possible D gene (8 bases). In germline, CDR1 is SGHRS, CDR2 YFSETQ. The CDR3 runs to 16 residues. Between the trimmed V and J ends, which lost 4 bases and 4 bases, there was a span of 17 bases.

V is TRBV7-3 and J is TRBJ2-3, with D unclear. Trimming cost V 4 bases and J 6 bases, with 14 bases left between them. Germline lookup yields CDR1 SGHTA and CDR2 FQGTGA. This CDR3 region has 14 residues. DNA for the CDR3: TGTGCCAGCAGCTCTTCCGGACCGATGGATACGCAGTATTTT. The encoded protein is CASSSSGPMDTQYF.

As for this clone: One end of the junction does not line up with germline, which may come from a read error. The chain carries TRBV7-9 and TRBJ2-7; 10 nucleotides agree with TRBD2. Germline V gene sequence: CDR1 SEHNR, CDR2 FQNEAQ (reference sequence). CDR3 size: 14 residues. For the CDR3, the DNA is TGTGCCAGCAGCTGTAGCGGGGGGTCCTGCGAGCAGTACTTC. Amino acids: CASSCSGGSCEQYF. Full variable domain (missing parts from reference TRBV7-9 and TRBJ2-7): DTGVSQNPRHKITKRGQNVTFRCDPISEHNRLYWYRQTLGQGPEFLTYFQNEAQLEKSRLLSDRFSAERPKGSFSTLEIQRTEQGDSAMYLCASSCSGGSCEQYFGPGTRLTVT.

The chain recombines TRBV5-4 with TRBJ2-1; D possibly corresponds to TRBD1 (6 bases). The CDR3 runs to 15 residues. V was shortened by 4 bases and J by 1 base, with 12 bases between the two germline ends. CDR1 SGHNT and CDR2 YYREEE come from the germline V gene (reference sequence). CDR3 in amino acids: CASSEKRGSYNEQFF. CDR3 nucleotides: TGTGCCAGCAGCGAGAAGAGGGGGTCCTACAATGAGCAGTTCTTC.

CDR3 coding DNA: TGTGCCAGCAGTGAAGGGGGGGTCTGGGACACCGGGGAGCTGTTTTTT. Amino acid sequence: CASSEGGVWDTGELFF. The chain couples TRBV2 to TRBJ2-2, with D perhaps TRBD2 (6 bases). The V gene lost 1 base and the J gene lost 3 bases, with 12 bases spanning the gap. The germline V gene has CDR1 SNHLY and CDR2 FYNNEI. The CDR3 sequence is 16 residues long.

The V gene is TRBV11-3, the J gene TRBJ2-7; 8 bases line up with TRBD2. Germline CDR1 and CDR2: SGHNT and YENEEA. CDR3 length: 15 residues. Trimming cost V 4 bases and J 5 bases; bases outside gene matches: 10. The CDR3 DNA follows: TGTGCCAGCAGCTCTCGGACTAGCTTGGTCCACGAGCAGTACTTC. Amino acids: CASSSRTSLVHEQYF.

CDR3 nucleotides: TGTGCTAGTGGTGTACAACTTATGAACACTGAAGCTTTCTTT. Protein product: CASGVQLMNTEAFF. This rearrangement joins TRBV12-5 to TRBJ1-1; the D is unclear. From germline, CDR1 is LGHNT and CDR2 FRNRAP. V shed 5 bases and J shed 0 bases, with 10 bases lying between them. This CDR3 has 14 residues.

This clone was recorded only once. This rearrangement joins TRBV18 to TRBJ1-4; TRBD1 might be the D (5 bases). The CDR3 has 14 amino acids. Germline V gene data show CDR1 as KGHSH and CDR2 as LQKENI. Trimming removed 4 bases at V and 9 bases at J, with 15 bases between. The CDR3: CASSQGRQFQKLFF. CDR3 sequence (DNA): TGTGCCAGCTCACAAGGGCGACAGTTTCAAAAACTGTTTTTT.

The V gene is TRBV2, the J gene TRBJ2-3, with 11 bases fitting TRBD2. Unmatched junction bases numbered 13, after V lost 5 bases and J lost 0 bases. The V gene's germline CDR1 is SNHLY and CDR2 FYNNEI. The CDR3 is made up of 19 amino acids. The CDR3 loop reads CASSFTSGGVGGSTDTQYF. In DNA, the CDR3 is TGTGCCAGCAGTTTTACTAGCGGGGGAGTTGGTGGGAGCACAGATACGCAGTATTTT.

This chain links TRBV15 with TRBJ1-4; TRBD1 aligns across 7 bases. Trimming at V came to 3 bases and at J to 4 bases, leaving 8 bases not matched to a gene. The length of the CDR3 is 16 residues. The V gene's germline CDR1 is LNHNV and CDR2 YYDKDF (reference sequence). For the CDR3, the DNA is TGTGCCACCAGCAGTGGCGGGGACAGTAGTAATGAAAAACTGTTTTTT. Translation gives CATSSGGDSSNEKLFF. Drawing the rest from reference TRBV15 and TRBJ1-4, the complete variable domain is DAMVIQNPRYQVTQFGKPVTLSCSQTLNHNVMYWYQQKSSQAPKLLFHYYDKDFNNEADTPDNFQSRRPNTSFCFLDIRSPGLGDTAMYLCATSSGGDSSNEKLFFGSGTQLSVL.

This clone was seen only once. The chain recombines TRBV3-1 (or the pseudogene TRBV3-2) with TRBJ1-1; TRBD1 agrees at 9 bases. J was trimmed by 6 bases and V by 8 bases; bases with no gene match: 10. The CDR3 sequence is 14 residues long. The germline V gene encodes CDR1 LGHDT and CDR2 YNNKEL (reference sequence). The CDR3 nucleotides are TGTGCCAGCGAACTGACAGGGGGTCGGTCTGAAGCTTTCTTT. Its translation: CASELTGGRSEAFF.

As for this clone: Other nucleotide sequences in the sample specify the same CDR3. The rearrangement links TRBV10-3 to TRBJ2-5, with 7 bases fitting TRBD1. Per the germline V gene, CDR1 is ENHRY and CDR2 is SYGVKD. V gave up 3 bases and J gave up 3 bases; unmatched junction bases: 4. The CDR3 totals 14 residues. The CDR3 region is CAISESGTEETQYF. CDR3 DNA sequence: TGTGCCATCAGTGAATCCGGGACAGAAGAGACCCAGTACTTC.

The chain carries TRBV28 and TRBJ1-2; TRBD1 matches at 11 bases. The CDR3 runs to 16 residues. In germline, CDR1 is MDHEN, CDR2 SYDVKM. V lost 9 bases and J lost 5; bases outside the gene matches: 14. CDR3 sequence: CASFHTGTGGRYGYTF. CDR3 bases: TGTGCCAGTTTCCATACCGGGACAGGGGGAAGGTATGGCTACACCTTC.

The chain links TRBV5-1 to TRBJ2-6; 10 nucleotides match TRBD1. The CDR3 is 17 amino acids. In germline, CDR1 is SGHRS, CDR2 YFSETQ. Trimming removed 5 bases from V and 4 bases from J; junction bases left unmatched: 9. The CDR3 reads CASRSPGQGTGANVLTF. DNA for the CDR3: TGCGCCAGCAGATCTCCGGGACAGGGGACCGGGGCCAACGTCCTGACTTTC.

The CDR3 sequence: CASRWDGYGYTF. In DNA, the CDR3 is TGTGCCAGCAGATGGGACGGCTATGGCTACACCTTC. V usage is TRBV2 and J usage is TRBJ1-2; the D gene is possibly TRBD1 (5 bases). The V end lost 6 bases, the J end lost 4 bases, and 9 bases lay between the germline ends. Germline assignment: CDR1 SNHLY and CDR2 FYNNEI. The CDR3 extends over 12 amino acids.

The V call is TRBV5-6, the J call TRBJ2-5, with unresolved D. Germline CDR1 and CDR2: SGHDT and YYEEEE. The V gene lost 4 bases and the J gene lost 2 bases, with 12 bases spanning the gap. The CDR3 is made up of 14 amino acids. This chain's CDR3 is CASSPLVRQETQYF. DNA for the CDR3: TGTGCCAGCAGCCCGTTGGTGCGGCAAGAGACCCAGTACTTC. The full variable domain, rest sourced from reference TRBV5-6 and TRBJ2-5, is DAGVTQSPTHLIKTRGQQVTLRCSPKSGHDTVSWYQQALGQGPQFIFQYYEEEERQRGNFPDRFSGHQFPNYSSELNVNALLLGDSALYLCASSPLVRQETQYFGPGTRLLVL.

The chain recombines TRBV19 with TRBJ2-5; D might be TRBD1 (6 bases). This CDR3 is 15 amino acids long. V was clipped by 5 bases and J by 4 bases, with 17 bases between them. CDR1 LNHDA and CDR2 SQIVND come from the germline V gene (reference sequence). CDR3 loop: CASSGGSQGGETQYF. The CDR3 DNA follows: TGTGCCAGTAGTGGCGGGTCTCAAGGGGGAGAGACCCAGTACTTC.

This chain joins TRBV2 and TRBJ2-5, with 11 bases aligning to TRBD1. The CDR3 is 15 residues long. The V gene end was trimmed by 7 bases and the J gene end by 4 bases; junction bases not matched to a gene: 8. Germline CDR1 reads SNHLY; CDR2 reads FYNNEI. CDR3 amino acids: CASIPGQGGGETQYF. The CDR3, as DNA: TGTGCCAGCATCCCGGGACAGGGGGGGGGAGAGACCCAGTACTTC.

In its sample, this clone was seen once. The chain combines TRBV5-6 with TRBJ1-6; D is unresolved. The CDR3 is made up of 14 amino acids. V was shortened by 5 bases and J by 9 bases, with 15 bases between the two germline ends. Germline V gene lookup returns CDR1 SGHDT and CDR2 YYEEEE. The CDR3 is CASSLIHGGSPLHF. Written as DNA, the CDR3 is TGTGCCAGCAGTCTGATACACGGAGGTTCACCCCTCCACTTT.

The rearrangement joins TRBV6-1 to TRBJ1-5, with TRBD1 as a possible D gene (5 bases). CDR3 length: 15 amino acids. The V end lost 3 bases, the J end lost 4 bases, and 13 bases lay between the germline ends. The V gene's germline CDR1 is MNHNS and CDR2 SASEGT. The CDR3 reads CASSEGTVGNQPQHF. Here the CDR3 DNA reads TGTGCCAGCAGTGAGGGGACGGTGGGGAATCAGCCCCAGCATTTT.

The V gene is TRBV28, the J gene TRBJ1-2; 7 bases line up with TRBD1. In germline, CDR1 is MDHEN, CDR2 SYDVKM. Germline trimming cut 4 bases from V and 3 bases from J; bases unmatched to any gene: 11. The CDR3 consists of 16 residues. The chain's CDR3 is CASSSTGLQGYYGYTF. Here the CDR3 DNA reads TGTGCCAGCAGTTCGACAGGGCTTCAAGGGTACTATGGCTACACCTTC.